The sequence of this TCR beta chain was determined in a study of cytomegalovirus exposure and HLA in healthy donors. Regarding the study as a whole: In the analysis, some V segments, TRBV6-2 and TRBV6-3 included, were excluded as indistinguishable. Across donors, presence/absence analyses took sequencing depth to be roughly uniform. Among TCR sequences, most were rare, though some public TCRs appeared in many donors. As was reported, the HLA-A and HLA-B alleles of most subjects were accurately predicted from TCR beta sequences.

This CDR3 is 15 amino acids long. V was cut by 3 bases and J by 6 bases, with 14 bases left in between. CDR1 SGHAT and CDR2 FQNNGV come from the germline V gene. The PCR had 60 Vbeta and 13 Jbeta primers. Method: immunoSEQ multiplex PCR; TCRdb's copy keeps in-frame clones and lacks some. Here the sample spans roughly 250,000 clones, roughly 70% being singletons. On this clone itself: The target antigen is unknown.

This clonotype was sampled from a female donor in good health and CMV-seronegative. This chain links TRBV11-2 with TRBJ2-2, with D tentatively TRBD2 (7 bases). Specimen: PBMCs. The CDR3 loop is CASSFSQGRAGELFF. For the CDR3, the DNA is TGTGCCAGCAGCTTCTCCCAGGGGAGGGCCGGGGAGCTGTTTTTT.